This TCR beta chain was recorded in a study of T cell changes during pregnancy in multiple sclerosis. The CDR3 is made up of 21 amino acids. The V gene end was trimmed by 0 bases and the J gene end by 5 bases; junction bases not matched to a gene: 22. Germline values: CDR1 LGHNA, CDR2 YSLEER. Sequenced by immunoSEQ multiplex PCR; TCRdb stores in-frame clones only, minus some. The table has 90,000 to 120,000 clones, roughly 90% seen once. This sequence was found in a female donor in good health, enrolled as a control in a pregnancy study. Material: peripheral blood, obtained in the third trimester of pregnancy. This chain uses TRBV4-3 with TRBJ2-1; 7 bases align to TRBD1. CDR3 nucleotide sequence: TGCGCCAGCAGCCAAGATCTCCCGACAGGGTCAAGTTTTCCCCCCCACAATGAGCAGTTCTTC. Its protein product is CASSQDLPTGSSFPPHNEQFF.